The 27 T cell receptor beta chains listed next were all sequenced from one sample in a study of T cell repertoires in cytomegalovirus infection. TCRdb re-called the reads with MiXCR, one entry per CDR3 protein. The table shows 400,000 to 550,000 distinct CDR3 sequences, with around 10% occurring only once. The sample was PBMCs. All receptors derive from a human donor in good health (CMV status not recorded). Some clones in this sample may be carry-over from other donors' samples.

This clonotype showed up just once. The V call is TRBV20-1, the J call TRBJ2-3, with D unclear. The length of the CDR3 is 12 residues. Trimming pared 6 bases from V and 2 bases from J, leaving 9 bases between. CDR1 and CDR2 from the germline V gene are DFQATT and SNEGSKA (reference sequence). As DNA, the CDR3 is TGCAGTGCGCCAGAGAACACAGATACGCAGTATTTT. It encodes CSAPENTDTQYF.

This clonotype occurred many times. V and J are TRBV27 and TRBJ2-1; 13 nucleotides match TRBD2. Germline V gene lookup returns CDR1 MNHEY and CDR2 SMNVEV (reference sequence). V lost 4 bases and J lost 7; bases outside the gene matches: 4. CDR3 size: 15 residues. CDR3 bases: TGTGCCAGCAGTTCGTGGACTAGCGGGGGTAATGAGCAGTTCTTC. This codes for CASSSWTSGGNEQFF.

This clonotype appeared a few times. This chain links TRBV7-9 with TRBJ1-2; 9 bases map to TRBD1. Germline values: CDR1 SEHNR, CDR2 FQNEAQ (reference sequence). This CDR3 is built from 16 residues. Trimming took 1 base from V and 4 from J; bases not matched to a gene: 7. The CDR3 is CASSLVQGAQSYGYTF. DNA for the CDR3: TGTGCCAGCAGCTTAGTACAGGGGGCGCAGAGCTATGGCTACACCTTC.

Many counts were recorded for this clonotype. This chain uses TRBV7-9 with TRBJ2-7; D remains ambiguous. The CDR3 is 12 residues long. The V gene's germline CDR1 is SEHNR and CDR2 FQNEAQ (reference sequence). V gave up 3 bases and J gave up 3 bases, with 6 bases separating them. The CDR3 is CASSFEVYEQYF. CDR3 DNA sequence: TGTGCCAGCAGCTTCGAGGTCTACGAGCAGTACTTC.

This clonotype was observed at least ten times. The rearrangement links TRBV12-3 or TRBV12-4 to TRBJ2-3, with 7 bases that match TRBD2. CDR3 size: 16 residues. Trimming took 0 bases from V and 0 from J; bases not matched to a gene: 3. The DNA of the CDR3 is TGTGCCAGCAGTTTAGCGGGGGGGGGAAGCACAGATACGCAGTATTTT. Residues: CASSLAGGGSTDTQYF.

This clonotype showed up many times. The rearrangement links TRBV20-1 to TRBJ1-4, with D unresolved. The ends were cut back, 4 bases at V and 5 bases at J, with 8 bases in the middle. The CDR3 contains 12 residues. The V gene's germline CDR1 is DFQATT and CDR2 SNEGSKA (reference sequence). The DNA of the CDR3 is TGCAGTGCTACCCACACAAATGAAAAACTGTTTTTT. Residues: CSATHTNEKLFF.

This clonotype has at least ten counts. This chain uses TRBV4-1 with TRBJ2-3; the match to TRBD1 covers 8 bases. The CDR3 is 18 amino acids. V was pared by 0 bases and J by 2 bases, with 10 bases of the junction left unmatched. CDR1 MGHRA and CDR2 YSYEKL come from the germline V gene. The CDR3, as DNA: TGCGCCAGCAGCCAAGACGTGGGACAGGCGTCGTTCACAGATACGCAGTATTTT. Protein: CASSQDVGQASFTDTQYF.

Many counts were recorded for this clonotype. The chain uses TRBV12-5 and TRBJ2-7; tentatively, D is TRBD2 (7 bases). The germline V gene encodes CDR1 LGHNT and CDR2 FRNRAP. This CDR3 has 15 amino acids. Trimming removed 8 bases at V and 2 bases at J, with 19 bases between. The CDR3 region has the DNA TGTGCTAGTTCGGGGGGCTCAGTAAGTACCTACGAGCAGTACTTC. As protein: CASSGGSVSTYEQYF.

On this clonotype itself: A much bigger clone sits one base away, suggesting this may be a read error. The DNA for the CDR3 is TGTGCCAGCAGCCAAATTGAATCACCCCTCCACTTT. It codes for CASSQIESPLHF. The V and J genes are TRBV14 and TRBJ1-6, with unresolved D. Germline V gene sequence: CDR1 SGHDN, CDR2 FVKESK. The V gene lost 2 bases and the J gene lost 10 bases, with 6 bases spanning the gap. CDR3 length equals 12 residues.

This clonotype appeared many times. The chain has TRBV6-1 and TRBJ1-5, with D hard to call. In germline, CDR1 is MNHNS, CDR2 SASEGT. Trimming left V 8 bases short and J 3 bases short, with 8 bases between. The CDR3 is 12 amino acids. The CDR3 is CASSVTNQPQHF. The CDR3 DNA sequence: TGTGCCAGCTCTGTCACCAATCAGCCCCAGCATTTT.

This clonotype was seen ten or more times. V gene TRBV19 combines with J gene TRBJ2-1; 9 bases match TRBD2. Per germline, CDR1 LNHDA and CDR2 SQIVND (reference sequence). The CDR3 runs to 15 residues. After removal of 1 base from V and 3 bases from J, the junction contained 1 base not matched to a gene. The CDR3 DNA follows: TGTGCCAGTAGTATAGCAGCGGGAGGCTACAATGAGCAGTTCTTC. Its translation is CASSIAAGGYNEQFF.

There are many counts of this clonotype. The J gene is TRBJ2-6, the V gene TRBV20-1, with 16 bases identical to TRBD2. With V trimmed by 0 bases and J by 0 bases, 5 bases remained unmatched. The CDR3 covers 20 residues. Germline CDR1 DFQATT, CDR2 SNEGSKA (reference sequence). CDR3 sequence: CSARDGTSGGVLSGANVLTF. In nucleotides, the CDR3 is TGCAGTGCTAGAGATGGGACTAGCGGGGGGGTACTCTCTGGGGCCAACGTCCTGACTTTC.

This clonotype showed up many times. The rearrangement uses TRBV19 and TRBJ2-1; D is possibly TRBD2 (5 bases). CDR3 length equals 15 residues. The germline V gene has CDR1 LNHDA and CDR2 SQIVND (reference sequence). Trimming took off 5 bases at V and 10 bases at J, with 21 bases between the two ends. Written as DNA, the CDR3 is TGTGCCAGTAGTTCTGGACTCAGTAAGATTCAAGAGCAGTTCTTC. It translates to CASSSGLSKIQEQFF. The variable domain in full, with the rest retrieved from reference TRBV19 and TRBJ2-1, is DGGITQSPKYLFRKEGQNVTLSCEQNLNHDAMYWYRQDPGQGLRLIYYSQIVNDFQKGDIAEGYSVSREKKESFPLTVTSAQKNPTAFYLCASSSGLSKIQEQFFGPGTRLTVL.

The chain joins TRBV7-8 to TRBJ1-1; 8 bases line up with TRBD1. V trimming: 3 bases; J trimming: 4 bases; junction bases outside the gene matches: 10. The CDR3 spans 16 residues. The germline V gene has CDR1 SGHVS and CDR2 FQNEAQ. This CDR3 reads CASSFLRRQGSTEAFF. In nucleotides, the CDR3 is TGTGCCAGCAGCTTCCTCCGTCGACAGGGGAGCACTGAAGCTTTCTTT.

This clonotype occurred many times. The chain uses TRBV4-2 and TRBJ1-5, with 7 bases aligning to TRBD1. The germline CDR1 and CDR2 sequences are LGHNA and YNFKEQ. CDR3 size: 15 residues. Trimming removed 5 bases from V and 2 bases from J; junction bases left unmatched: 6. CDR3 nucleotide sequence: TGTGCCAGCAGCTCCCGACAGGGCGGCAATCAGCCCCAGCATTTT. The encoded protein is CASSSRQGGNQPQHF.

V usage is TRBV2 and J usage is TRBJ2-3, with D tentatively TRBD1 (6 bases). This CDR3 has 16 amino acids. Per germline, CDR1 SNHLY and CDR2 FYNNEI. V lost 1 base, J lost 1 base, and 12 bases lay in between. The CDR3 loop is CASSEEGVGGTDTQYF. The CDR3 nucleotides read TGTGCCAGCAGTGAAGAGGGGGTTGGGGGCACAGATACGCAGTATTTT.

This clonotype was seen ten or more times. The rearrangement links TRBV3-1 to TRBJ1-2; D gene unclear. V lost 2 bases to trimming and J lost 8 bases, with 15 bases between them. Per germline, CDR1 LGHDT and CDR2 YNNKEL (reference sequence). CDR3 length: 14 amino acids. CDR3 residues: CASSQRTDPKGYTF. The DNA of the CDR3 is TGTGCCAGCAGCCAACGGACGGACCCCAAAGGCTACACCTTC.

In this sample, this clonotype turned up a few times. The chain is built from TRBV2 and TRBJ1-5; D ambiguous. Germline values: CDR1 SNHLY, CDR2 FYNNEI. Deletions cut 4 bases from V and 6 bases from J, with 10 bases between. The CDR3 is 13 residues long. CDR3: CASSGGSGQPQHF. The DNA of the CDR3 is TGTGCCAGCAGTGGAGGGTCCGGTCAGCCCCAGCATTTT.

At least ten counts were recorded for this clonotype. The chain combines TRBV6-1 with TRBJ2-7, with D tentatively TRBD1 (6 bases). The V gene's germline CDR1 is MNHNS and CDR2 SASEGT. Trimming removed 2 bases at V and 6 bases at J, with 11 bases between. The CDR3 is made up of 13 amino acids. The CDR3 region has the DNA TGTGCCAGCAGTGAACACAGGGAGAGCGAGCAGTACTTC. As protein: CASSEHRESEQYF.

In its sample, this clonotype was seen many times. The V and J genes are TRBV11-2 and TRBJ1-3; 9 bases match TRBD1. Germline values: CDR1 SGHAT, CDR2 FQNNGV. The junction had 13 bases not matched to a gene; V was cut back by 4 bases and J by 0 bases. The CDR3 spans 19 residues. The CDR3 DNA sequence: TGTGCCAGCAGCTCTACCGGGACAGGGTCGTTAATCTCTGGAAACACCATATATTTT. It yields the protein CASSSTGTGSLISGNTIYF. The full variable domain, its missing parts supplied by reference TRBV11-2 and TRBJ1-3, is EAGVAQSPRYKIIEKRQSVAFWCNPISGHATLYWYQQILGQGPKLLIQFQNNGVVDDSQLPKDRFSAERLKGVDSTLKIQPAKLEDSAVYLCASSSTGTGSLISGNTIYFGEGSWLTVV.

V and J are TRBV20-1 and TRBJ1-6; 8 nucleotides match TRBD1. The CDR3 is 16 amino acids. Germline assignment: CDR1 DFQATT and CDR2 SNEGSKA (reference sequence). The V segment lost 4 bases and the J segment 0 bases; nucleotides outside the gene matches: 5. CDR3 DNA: TGCAGTGCTACCCGGGACAGGAGCTCCTATAATTCACCCCTCCACTTT. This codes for CSATRDRSSYNSPLHF.

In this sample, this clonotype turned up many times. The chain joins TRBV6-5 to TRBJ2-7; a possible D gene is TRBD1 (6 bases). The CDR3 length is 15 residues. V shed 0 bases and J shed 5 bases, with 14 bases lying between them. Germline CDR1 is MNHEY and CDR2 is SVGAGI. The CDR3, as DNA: TGTGCCAGCAGTTACTCATACAGGGAAAGTAACGAGCAGTACTTC. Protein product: CASSYSYRESNEQYF.

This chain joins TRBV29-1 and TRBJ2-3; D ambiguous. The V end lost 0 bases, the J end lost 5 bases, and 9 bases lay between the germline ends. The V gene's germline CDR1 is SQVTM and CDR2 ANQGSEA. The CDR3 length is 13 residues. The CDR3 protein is CSVEEQGIDTQYF. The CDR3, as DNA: TGCAGCGTTGAAGAACAAGGAATAGATACGCAGTATTTT.

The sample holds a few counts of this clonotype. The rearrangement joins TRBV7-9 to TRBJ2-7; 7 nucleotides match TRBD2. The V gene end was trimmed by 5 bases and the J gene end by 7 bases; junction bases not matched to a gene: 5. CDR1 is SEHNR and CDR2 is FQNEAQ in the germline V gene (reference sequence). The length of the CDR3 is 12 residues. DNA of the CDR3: TGTGCCAGCAGCGCTGGGGGGGGGGAGCAGTACTTC. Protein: CASSAGGGEQYF. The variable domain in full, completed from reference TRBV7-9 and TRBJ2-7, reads DTGVSQNPRHKITKRGQNVTFRCDPISEHNRLYWYRQTLGQGPEFLTYFQNEAQLEKSRLLSDRFSAERPKGSFSTLEIQRTEQGDSAMYLCASSAGGGEQYFGPGTRLTVT.

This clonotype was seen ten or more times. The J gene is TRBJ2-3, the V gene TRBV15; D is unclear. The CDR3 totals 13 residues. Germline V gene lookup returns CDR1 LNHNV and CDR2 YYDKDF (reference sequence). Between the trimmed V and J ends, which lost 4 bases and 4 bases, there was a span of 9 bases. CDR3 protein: CATSISPPDTQYF. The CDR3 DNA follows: TGTGCCACCAGCATATCCCCCCCAGATACGCAGTATTTT.

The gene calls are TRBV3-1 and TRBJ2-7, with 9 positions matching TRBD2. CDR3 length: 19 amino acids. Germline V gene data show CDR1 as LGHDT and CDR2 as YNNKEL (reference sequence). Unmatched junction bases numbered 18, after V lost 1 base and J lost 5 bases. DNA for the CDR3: TGTGCCAGCAGCCAAGGCGCGCCTAGCGGGGCTACGTCCCGAAACGAGCAGTACTTC. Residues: CASSQGAPSGATSRNEQYF.

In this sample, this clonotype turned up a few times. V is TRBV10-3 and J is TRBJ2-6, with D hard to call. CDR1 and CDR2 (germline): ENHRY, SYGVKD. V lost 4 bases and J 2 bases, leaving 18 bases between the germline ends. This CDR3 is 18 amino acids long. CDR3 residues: CAISVASPASAGANVLTF. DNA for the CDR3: TGTGCCATCAGTGTCGCTTCGCCAGCCTCAGCTGGGGCCAACGTCCTGACTTTC.